The 7 T cell receptor beta chains below were found in one sample sequenced in a study of cytomegalovirus exposure and HLA in healthy donors. TCRdb's table, derived via immunoSEQ multiplex PCR, lists solely in-frame clones and lacks some. Of roughly 71,000 clones in the sample, roughly 94% were seen once. Material for sequencing was PBMCs. These receptors were collected from a young woman in good health and CMV-seronegative.

The gene calls are TRBV30 and TRBJ2-3; 8 nucleotides match TRBD2. With 4 bases clipped from V and 0 bases from J, the junction kept 0 bases outside the gene matches. The CDR3 is made up of 13 amino acids. From germline, CDR1 is GTSNPN and CDR2 SVGIG (reference sequence). The CDR3 sequence: CAWTSGSTDTQYF. For the CDR3, the DNA is TGTGCCTGGACTAGCGGGAGCACAGATACGCAGTATTTT.

The chain uses TRBV5-1 and TRBJ2-5; weak D call: TRBD1 (5 bases). The ends were cut back, 0 bases at V and 7 bases at J, with 13 bases in the middle. From germline, CDR1 is SGHRS and CDR2 YFSETQ. This CDR3 has 14 amino acids. As DNA, the CDR3 is TGCGCCAGCAGCTTGGAAGGGGCTGCCCGGACCCAGTACTTC. Its translation is CASSLEGAARTQYF.

The chain links TRBV28 to TRBJ2-5, with a possible D match to TRBD1 (6 bases). This CDR3 comprises 13 residues. In germline, CDR1 is MDHEN, CDR2 SYDVKM. Trimming pared 5 bases from V and 0 bases from J, leaving 7 bases between. The CDR3 region is CASSRQDQETQYF. CDR3 nucleotides: TGTGCCAGCAGTCGACAGGACCAAGAGACCCAGTACTTC. The full variable domain, completed using reference TRBV28 and TRBJ2-5, is DVKVTQSSRYLVKRTGEKVFLECVQDMDHENMFWYRQDPGLGLRLIYFSYDVKMKEKGDIPEGYSVSREKKERFSLILESASTNQTSMYLCASSRQDQETQYFGPGTRLLVL.

The chain carries TRBV19 and TRBJ2-3; 7 bases are a match to TRBD1. The CDR3 has 15 residues. Germline values: CDR1 LNHDA, CDR2 SQIVND (reference sequence). With 5 bases clipped from V and 2 bases from J, the junction kept 7 bases outside the gene matches. The CDR3 bases are TGTGCCAGTAGTGAGGACAGGCTCCCCACAGATACGCAGTATTTT. Amino acids: CASSEDRLPTDTQYF.

The chain employs TRBV19 and TRBJ1-2; 7 bases are a match to TRBD1. Germline trimming cut 0 bases from V and 2 bases from J; bases unmatched to any gene: 9. Germline V gene sequence: CDR1 LNHDA, CDR2 SQIVND (reference sequence). This CDR3 spans 17 amino acids. The CDR3 sequence is CASSIDRWTGWNYGYTF. The CDR3, as DNA: TGTGCCAGTAGTATAGATCGGTGGACAGGCTGGAACTATGGCTACACCTTC.

This chain links TRBV7-6 with TRBJ1-5; 9 positions match TRBD1. Losses at the gene ends were 2 bases for V and 4 bases for J; bases not matched to a gene: 15. The germline V gene has CDR1 SGHVS and CDR2 FNYEAQ. This CDR3 is 19 amino acids long. CDR3 sequence (DNA): TGTGCCAGCAGCTTAAACCCGTCGGTAGGGGGACAGGGAAATCAGCCCCAGCATTTT. Its translation is CASSLNPSVGGQGNQPQHF.

V is TRBV5-6 and J is TRBJ1-5, with D tentatively TRBD1 (6 bases). V gave up 2 bases and J gave up 4 bases, with 7 bases separating them. The CDR3 has 13 residues. CDR1 is SGHDT and CDR2 is YYEEEE in the germline V gene. CDR3 amino acids: CASSFRGNQPQHF. DNA of the CDR3: TGTGCCAGCAGCTTTAGGGGGAATCAGCCCCAGCATTTT.